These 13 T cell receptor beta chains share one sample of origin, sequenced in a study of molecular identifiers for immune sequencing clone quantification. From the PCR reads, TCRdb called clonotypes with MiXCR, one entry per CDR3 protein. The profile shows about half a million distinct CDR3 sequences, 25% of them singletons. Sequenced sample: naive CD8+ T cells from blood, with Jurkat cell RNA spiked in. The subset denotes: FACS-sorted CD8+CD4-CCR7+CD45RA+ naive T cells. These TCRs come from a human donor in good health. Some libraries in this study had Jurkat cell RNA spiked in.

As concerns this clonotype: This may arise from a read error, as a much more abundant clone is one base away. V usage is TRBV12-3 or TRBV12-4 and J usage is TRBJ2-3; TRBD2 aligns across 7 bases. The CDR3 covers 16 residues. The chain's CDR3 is CASGLWSSGGTDTQYF. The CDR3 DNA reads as TGTGCCAGCGGTTTATGGTCCAGCGGGGGCACAGATACGCAGTATTTT.

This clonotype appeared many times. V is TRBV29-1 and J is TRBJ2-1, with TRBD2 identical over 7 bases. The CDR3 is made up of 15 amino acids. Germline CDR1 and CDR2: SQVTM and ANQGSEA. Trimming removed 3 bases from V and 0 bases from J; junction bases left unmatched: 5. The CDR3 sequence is CSVEASGSSYNEQFF. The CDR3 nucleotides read TGCAGCGTTGAGGCTAGCGGTAGCTCCTACAATGAGCAGTTCTTC.

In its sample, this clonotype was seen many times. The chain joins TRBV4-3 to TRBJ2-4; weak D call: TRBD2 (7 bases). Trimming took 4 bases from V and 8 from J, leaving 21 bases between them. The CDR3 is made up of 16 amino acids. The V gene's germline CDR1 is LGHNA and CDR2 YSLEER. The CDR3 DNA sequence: TGCGCCAGCAGCCCCGGAAGGGGGGAGGGCCGGGACATTCAGTACTTC. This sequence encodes CASSPGRGEGRDIQYF.

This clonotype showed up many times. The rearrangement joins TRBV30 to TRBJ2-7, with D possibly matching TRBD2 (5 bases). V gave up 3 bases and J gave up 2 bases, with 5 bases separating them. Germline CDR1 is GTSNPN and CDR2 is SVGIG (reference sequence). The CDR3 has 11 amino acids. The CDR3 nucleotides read TGTGCCTGGAGCGGGGCCTACGAGCAGTACTTC. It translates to CAWSGAYEQYF. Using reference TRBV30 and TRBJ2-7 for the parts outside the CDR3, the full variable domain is SQTIHQWPATLVQPVGSPLSLECTVEGTSNPNLYWYRQAAGRGLQLLFYSVGIGQISSEVPQNLSASRPQDRQFILSSKKLLLSDSGFYLCAWSGAYEQYFGPGTRLTVT.

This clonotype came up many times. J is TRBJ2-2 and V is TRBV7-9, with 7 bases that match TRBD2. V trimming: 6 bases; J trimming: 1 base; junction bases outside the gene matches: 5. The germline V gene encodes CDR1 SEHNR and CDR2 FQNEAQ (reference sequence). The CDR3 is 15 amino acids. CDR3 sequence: CASSERDWNTGELFF. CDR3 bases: TGTGCCAGCAGTGAGCGGGACTGGAACACCGGGGAGCTGTTTTTT.

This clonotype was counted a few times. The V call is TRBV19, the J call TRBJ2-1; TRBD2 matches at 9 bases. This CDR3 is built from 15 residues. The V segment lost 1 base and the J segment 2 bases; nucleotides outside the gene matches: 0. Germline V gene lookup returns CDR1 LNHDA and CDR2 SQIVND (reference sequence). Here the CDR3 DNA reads TGTGCCAGTAGTATAGTAGCGGGAGCCTACAATGAGCAGTTCTTC. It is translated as CASSIVAGAYNEQFF.

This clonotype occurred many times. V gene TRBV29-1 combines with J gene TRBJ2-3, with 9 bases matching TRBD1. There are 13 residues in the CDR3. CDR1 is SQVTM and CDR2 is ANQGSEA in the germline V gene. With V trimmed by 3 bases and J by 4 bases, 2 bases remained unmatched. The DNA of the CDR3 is TGCAGCGTTGAGGGACAGGGTTCAGATACGCAGTATTTT. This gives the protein CSVEGQGSDTQYF.

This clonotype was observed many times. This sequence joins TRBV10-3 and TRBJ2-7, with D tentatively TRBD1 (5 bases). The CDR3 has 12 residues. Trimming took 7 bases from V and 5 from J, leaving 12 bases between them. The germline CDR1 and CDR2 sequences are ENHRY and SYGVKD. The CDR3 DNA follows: TGTGCCATCAACCAGGGTCCAGACGAGCAGTACTTC. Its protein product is CAINQGPDEQYF.

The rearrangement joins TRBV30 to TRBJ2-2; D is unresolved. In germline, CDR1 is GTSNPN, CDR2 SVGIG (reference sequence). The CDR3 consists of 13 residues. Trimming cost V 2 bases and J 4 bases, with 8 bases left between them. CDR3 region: CAWSYSSTGELFF. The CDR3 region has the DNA TGTGCCTGGAGTTACAGCTCCACCGGGGAGCTGTTTTTT.

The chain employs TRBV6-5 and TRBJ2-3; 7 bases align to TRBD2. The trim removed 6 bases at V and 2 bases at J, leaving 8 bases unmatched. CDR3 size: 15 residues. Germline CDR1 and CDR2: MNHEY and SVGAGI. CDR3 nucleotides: TGTGCCAGCAGAAAACAGCGGGGATACACAGATACGCAGTATTTT. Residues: CASRKQRGYTDTQYF.

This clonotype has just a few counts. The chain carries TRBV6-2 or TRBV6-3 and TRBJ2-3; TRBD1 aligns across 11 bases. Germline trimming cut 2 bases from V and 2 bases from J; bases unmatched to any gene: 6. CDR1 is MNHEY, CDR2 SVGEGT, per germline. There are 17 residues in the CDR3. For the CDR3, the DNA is TGTGCCAGCAGTTACAGCCGGACAGGGGGCCACACAGATACGCAGTATTTT. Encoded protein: CASSYSRTGGHTDTQYF.

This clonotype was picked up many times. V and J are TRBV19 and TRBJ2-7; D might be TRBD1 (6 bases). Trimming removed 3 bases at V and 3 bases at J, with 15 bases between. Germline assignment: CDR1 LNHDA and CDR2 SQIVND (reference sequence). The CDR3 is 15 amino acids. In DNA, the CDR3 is TGTGCCAGTAGTATCGGGACAACCGGAGGCTACGAGCAGTACTTC. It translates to CASSIGTTGGYEQYF.

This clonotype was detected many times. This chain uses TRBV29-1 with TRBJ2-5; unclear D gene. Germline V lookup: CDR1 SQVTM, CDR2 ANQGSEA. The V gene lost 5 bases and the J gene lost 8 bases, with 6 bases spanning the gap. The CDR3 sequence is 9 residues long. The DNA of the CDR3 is TGCAGCGTTCTCTACACCCAGTACTTC. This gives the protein CSVLYTQYF.